This T cell receptor beta chain was recorded in a study of blood T cell repertoires in COVID-19. Across the whole study: Samples of COVID-19 (acute and convalescent) were obtained from the United States, Italy and Spain.

The assay was immunoSEQ multiplex PCR, and TCRdb's table has in-frame clones only and misses some. The sample holds about 480,000 clones, approximately 86% seen once. Participant age was about 18 to 100 years, and participants resided in approximately 24 US areas. Researchers sorted participants into cohorts using their self-reported clinical history. The trim removed 2 bases at V and 8 bases at J, leaving 6 bases unmatched. This CDR3 is built from 14 residues. CDR1 is SGHRS, CDR2 YFSETQ, per germline. The rearrangement links TRBV5-1 to TRBJ2-1; 8 nucleotides match TRBD1. This TCR was sampled from a woman in her fifties or sixties who had recovered from COVID-19. The specimen sequenced was PBMCs or T cells enriched from blood (not recorded which). As DNA, the CDR3 is TGCGCCAGCAGCTTTCAGGGGGCGTGGGATGAGCAGTTCTTC. Its protein product is CASSFQGAWDEQFF.